This T cell receptor (beta chain) was profiled in a study of blood T cell repertoires in COVID-19 (dated by TCRdb to 2018 to 2020). Context from the whole study: The collaborator samples originated in the United States, Italy and Spain and spanned the acute and convalescent phases of COVID-19. The prospective study material was composed of cDNA or gDNA derived from T cells, B-cell-depleted T cells, or PBMCs. The dataset comprised deeply sampled blood TCRbeta repertoires from subjects exposed to, actively infected with, or recovered from COVID-19. The repertoires were released in a freely available public database meant as a resource for research on the immune response to SARS-CoV-2. Samples came from the ongoing ImmuneRACE study (first 160 participants) plus 1,254 subjects from 6 global collaborators. Nearly every sample came with metadata listing a de-identified subject ID, COVID-19 status, age in years and sex. Where HLA class I and class II types were available, the types were taken from metadata supplied by the sample provider, not from assay-based typing. Results the study describes overall, beyond this receptor: How much clinical and demographic metadata was included differed by source and by participant, and the metadata was provided uncurated.

One collaborating source in Seattle enrolled patients while the patients were actively infected and followed the patients over time throughout the course of disease. Whole blood was collected in K2EDTA tubes by collaborating institutions according to the institutions' own protocols. Collaborator samples were shipped for TCRbeta analysis as frozen whole blood, isolated PBMCs, or DNA extracted from either sample type. TCRbeta CDR3 regions were amplified from genomic DNA using the immunoSEQ Assay, a bias-controlled multiplex PCR. The published analysis was carried out like this. The number of nucleated cells in each sample was estimated from the amplification of reference gene primers within the assay. To quantify the absolute abundance of each unique TCRbeta CDR3 rearrangement, sequence reads were collapsed and filtered. For each sample, productive Simpson clonality was calculated as the square root of Simpson's diversity index over productive rearrangements. TCRdb re-hosts the immuneACCESS table, in-frame sequences only. Its copies lack some clones; in the studies checked, an unresolved V gene accounts for under half of them, and the cause for the rest is not known. The DNA gave D and trimming, while V, J and clone size come from that table. The sample has 310,000 or so clones on record, around nine tenths of them singletons. About 11% of the sample belongs to the ten largest clones.

Remarks on this clone: This receptor's antigen is unknown. Base qualities are missing; no much larger clone stands one base away.

From a lookup of the germline V gene (reference sequence), CDR1 and CDR2 are SEHNR and FQNEAQ. The CDR3 numbers 14 residues from cysteine through phenylalanine. Solely the CDR3 DNA is kept, with 42 bases framed from the first base. Trimming leaves V shorter by 7 bases and J shorter by 7 bases, with the junction holding 9 bases beyond the gene matches. The rearranged chain carries TRBV7-9 and TRBJ1-2, with 10 bases matching TRBD1. The receptor was derived from a woman in her twenties or thirties with COVID-19, enrolled during active disease. What was sequenced was peripheral blood. Here the CDR3 is given as CASNGQGGNGGYTF. The nucleotides read TGTGCCAGCAACGGACAGGGGGGGAATGGTGGCTACACCTTC.